The clone carrying this TCR beta chain was recorded a few times. This sample's TCRbeta library carried unique molecular identifier barcodes. One entry per CDR3 protein, called by TCRdb with MiXCR from the PCR reads. The repertoire consists of some 550,000 distinct CDR3 sequences, with about 17% occurring once and the leading ten covering 3% to 3.5%. Germline values: CDR1 LGHDT, CDR2 YNNKEL (reference sequence). V dropped 4 bases and J dropped 9 bases, with 13 bases sitting between them. The CDR3 has 13 residues. These data originate in a study of T-cell reconstitution after alpha-beta-depleted transplantation in children.

The V call is TRBV3-1, the J call TRBJ2-1, with D unclear. The input for sequencing was PBMCs from the stem cell graft donor, taken from the stem cell graft. This sequence was found in a human donor who donated a stem cell graft to a child with acute lymphoblastic leukemia. The CDR3 is CASSPPGDVEQFF. For the CDR3, the DNA is TGTGCCAGCAGCCCCCCCGGTGACGTTGAGCAGTTCTTC.